In its sample, the clone carrying this T cell receptor (beta chain) was seen a few times. One junction end does not reproduce the germline sequence, and a read error may be involved. TCRdb re-derived calls from the 5' RACE reads in MiXCR, one entry per CDR3 protein. The table lists 60,000 to 75,000 distinct CDR3 sequences, over 9.5% of them singletons, with roughly 7% in the top ten. The CDR3 is 13 amino acids. The germline V gene encodes CDR1 SQVTM and CDR2 ANQGSEA. This specimen belongs to a study of early T cells in non-severe SARS-CoV-2 infection. Sequences were obtained from whole blood. The TCR originated in an adult who was a healthcare worker with PCR-confirmed SARS-CoV-2 infection or an uninfected control (not recorded which). The gene calls are TRBV29-1 and TRBJ1-5, with TRBD1 matching 7 bases. Written as DNA, the CDR3 is TGCAGCGTTGACTACAGGGGCAACCAGCCCCAGCATTTT. As protein: CSVDYRGNQPQHF. The full variable domain, with the rest looked up from reference TRBV29-1 and TRBJ1-5, is SAVISQKPSRDICQRGTSLTIQCQVDSQVTMMFWYRQQPGQSLTLIATANQGSEATYESGFVIDKFPISRPNLTFSTLTVSNMSPEDSSIYLCSVDYRGNQPQHFGDGTRLSIL.